One and the same sample provided the 20 T cell receptor beta chains below, sequenced in a study of response to subunit inactivated influenza vaccine. TCRdb itself ran the RT-PCR reads through MiXCR, one entry per CDR3 protein. The data contain about 830,000 distinct CDR3 sequences, around 18% of them singletons. This specimen was PBMCs from blood, taken roughly 5 days after vaccination. These receptors all stem from a man between 50 and 59 years old who received an inactivated influenza vaccine.

The sample holds a few counts of this clonotype. The rearrangement links TRBV7-9 to TRBJ2-5; no clear D. This CDR3 spans 12 amino acids. Trimming cost V 6 bases and J 0 bases, with 5 bases left between them. The V gene's germline CDR1 is SEHNR and CDR2 FQNEAQ (reference sequence). The CDR3 region is CASRTYQETQYF. DNA for the CDR3: TGTGCCAGCAGGACGTACCAAGAGACCCAGTACTTC.

This clonotype was observed a handful of times. The chain employs TRBV24-1 and TRBJ2-1; a possible D gene is TRBD1 (6 bases). V was pared by 6 bases and J by 2 bases, with 10 bases between. The CDR3 has 14 amino acids. From germline, CDR1 is KGHDR and CDR2 SFDVKD. CDR3 DNA sequence: TGTGCCACCAGTTCAGGGGCCCCCTACAATGAGCAGTTCTTC. Its translation is CATSSGAPYNEQFF.

The sample holds a few counts of this clonotype. The chain is built from TRBV29-1 and TRBJ2-7; possible D gene TRBD1, 6 bases. Germline V gene sequence: CDR1 SQVTM, CDR2 ANQGSEA. The CDR3 has 13 residues. V was pared by 4 bases and J by 2 bases, with 12 bases between. CDR3 DNA sequence: TGCAGCGTTGTAAGCTCAGGGGCCTACGAGCAGTACTTC. Translated: CSVVSSGAYEQYF.

The gene calls are TRBV7-9 and TRBJ2-1, with D perhaps matching TRBD1 (5 bases). Germline V gene data show CDR1 as SEHNR and CDR2 as FQNEAQ (reference sequence). CDR3 size: 10 residues. CDR3 bases: TGTTCTCAGGGTTGGGATGAGCAGTTCTTC. Translation: CSQGWDEQFF.

This clonotype turned up a few times. The CDR3: CASSSGQGATYEQYF. The CDR3 DNA sequence: TGTGCCAGCTCAAGCGGACAGGGGGCAACCTACGAGCAGTACTTC. The chain recombines TRBV18 with TRBJ2-7, with TRBD1 identical over 11 bases. Trimming cost V 5 bases and J 2 bases; bases outside gene matches: 5. The CDR3 has 15 residues. Looked up from germline, CDR1 is KGHSH and CDR2 is LQKENI.

At least ten counts were recorded for this clonotype. This rearrangement joins TRBV4-2 to TRBJ2-1; D unresolved. Deletions cut 2 bases from V and 12 bases from J, with 14 bases between. This CDR3 is built from 13 residues. In germline, CDR1 is LGHNA, CDR2 YNFKEQ. The CDR3 loop is CASSQSDALGQFF. As DNA, the CDR3 is TGTGCCAGCAGCCAATCGGATGCACTGGGGCAGTTCTTC.

This clonotype showed up just a few times. The chain is built from TRBV4-1 and TRBJ2-1; 7 bases are shared with TRBD2. This CDR3 has 14 amino acids. J was trimmed by 10 bases and V by 3 bases; bases with no gene match: 9. Looked up from germline, CDR1 is MGHRA and CDR2 is YSYEKL. The CDR3 region is CASSHLGGEKEQFF. CDR3 nucleotides: TGCGCCAGCAGCCACCTTGGGGGGGAAAAGGAGCAGTTCTTC.

This clonotype was found a few times. The J gene is TRBJ2-1, the V gene TRBV12-3 or TRBV12-4, with D possibly called TRBD1 or TRBD2 (6 bases each). This CDR3 spans 15 amino acids. Deletions cut 4 bases from V and 8 bases from J, with 18 bases between. CDR3 sequence reads: CASSSPFRGADEQFF. The CDR3 nucleotides read TGTGCCAGCAGTTCCCCCTTTAGGGGGGCCGATGAGCAGTTCTTC.

The chain links TRBV11-2 to TRBJ2-5, with 9 bases matching TRBD2. V shed 3 bases and J 1 base; nucleotides not matched to a gene: 6. Germline values: CDR1 SGHAT, CDR2 FQNNGV. The CDR3 has 16 amino acids. The CDR3 sequence: CASSFYLAGTQETQYF. CDR3 DNA: TGTGCCAGCAGCTTTTATCTAGCGGGAACCCAAGAGACCCAGTACTTC.

The rearrangement uses TRBV28 and TRBJ1-2; 11 bases are a match to TRBD1. V shed 5 bases, J shed 7 bases, and the junction held 6 bases outside the gene matches. CDR3 size: 14 residues. Germline assignment: CDR1 MDHEN and CDR2 SYDVKM. CDR3 in amino acids: CASSPGQGVSGYTF. The CDR3 DNA is TGTGCCAGCAGTCCGGGACAGGGGGTGTCTGGCTACACCTTC.

This clonotype was seen ten or more times. The genes are TRBV4-2 and TRBJ2-3; D is uncertain. With 0 bases removed from V and 0 bases from J, the gap between germline ends came to 4 bases. CDR1 is LGHNA and CDR2 is YNFKEQ in the germline V gene. This CDR3 spans 14 amino acids. In DNA, the CDR3 is TGTGCCAGCAGCCAAGATGGAAGCACAGATACGCAGTATTTT. Translated, it gives CASSQDGSTDTQYF.

The genes are TRBV15 and TRBJ2-5; possible D gene TRBD2, 7 bases. CDR3 size: 15 residues. Trimming removed 4 bases from V and 5 bases from J, with 17 bases in between. Germline values: CDR1 LNHNV, CDR2 YYDKDF (reference sequence). CDR3 sequence reads: CATSKFGGRGETQYF. CDR3 DNA: TGTGCCACCAGCAAATTCGGGGGGCGCGGGGAGACCCAGTACTTC.

The chain has TRBV20-1 and TRBJ2-5; D is ambiguous. This CDR3 is 13 amino acids long. Germline assignment: CDR1 DFQATT and CDR2 SNEGSKA (reference sequence). With 2 bases removed from V and 0 bases from J, the gap between germline ends came to 7 bases. In DNA form, the CDR3 reads TGCAGTGCTAGATTCCTATACCAAGAGACCCAGTACTTC. The encoded protein is CSARFLYQETQYF.

This clonotype has a handful of counts. J is TRBJ2-5 and V is TRBV6-4; 7 bases are shared with TRBD2. This CDR3 region has 11 residues. The germline gives CDR1 MRHNA, CDR2 SNTAGT. Losses at the gene ends were 4 bases for V and 11 bases for J; bases not matched to a gene: 4. The CDR3 bases are TGTGCCAGCAGTGGGACTAGTTCACAGTACTTC. Translation: CASSGTSSQYF.

There are many counts of this clonotype. The V call is TRBV4-2, the J call TRBJ2-7, with 7 bases that match TRBD2. The CDR3 covers 16 residues. The germline CDR1 and CDR2 sequences are LGHNA and YNFKEQ. V lost 1 base to trimming and J lost 6 bases; unmatched junction nucleotides: 12. The CDR3 nucleotides read TGTGCCAGCAGCCAAGGTCTGGCGGGGGAGGCTATCGAGCAGTACTTC. Amino acid sequence: CASSQGLAGEAIEQYF.

This chain uses TRBV20-1 with TRBJ2-1; 11 nucleotides line up with TRBD2. The CDR3 has 14 residues. The germline CDR1 and CDR2 sequences are DFQATT and SNEGSKA (reference sequence). V gave up 3 bases and J gave up 9 bases; unmatched junction bases: 7. CDR3 in DNA: TGCAGTGCTAGGGAACCGGGACTAGCGGTTGAGCAGTTCTTC. Its protein product is CSAREPGLAVEQFF.

The table lists this clonotype with many counts. The chain recombines TRBV12-3 or TRBV12-4 with TRBJ2-7; perhaps D is TRBD1 or TRBD2 (5 bases each). This CDR3 region has 14 residues. V was cut by 2 bases and J by 2 bases, with 10 bases left in between. The CDR3 loop is CASSLSGAAYEQYF. The CDR3 bases are TGTGCCAGCAGTTTATCCGGGGCTGCCTACGAGCAGTACTTC.

J is TRBJ1-5 and V is TRBV12-3 or TRBV12-4, with D perhaps TRBD1 (5 bases). CDR3 size: 14 residues. The germline V and J ends were trimmed by 1 base and 6 bases, with 10 bases remaining between them. The CDR3: CASSLGGPSQPQHF. CDR3 coding DNA: TGTGCCAGCAGTTTAGGGGGACCCAGTCAGCCCCAGCATTTT.

This rearrangement joins TRBV29-1 to TRBJ2-1; D might be TRBD2 (5 bases). Germline values: CDR1 SQVTM, CDR2 ANQGSEA. CDR3 size: 13 residues. The V end lost 2 bases, the J end lost 1 base, and 6 bases lay between the germline ends. The CDR3 sequence: CSVERGSYNEQFF. CDR3 bases: TGCAGCGTTGAACGGGGATCCTACAATGAGCAGTTCTTC.

The sample holds a few counts of this clonotype. The rearrangement joins TRBV18 to TRBJ1-1; D might be TRBD1 (5 bases). Germline V gives CDR1 KGHSH, CDR2 LQKENI. This CDR3 comprises 15 residues. The ends were cut back, 0 bases at V and 1 base at J, with 9 bases in the middle. The CDR3 nucleotides are TGTGCCAGCTCACCACCGGGGGGAACGAACACTGAAGCTTTCTTT. It yields the protein CASSPPGGTNTEAFF.